This T cell receptor beta chain was documented in a study of blood T cell repertoires in COVID-19. The wider study: Donors in the United States, Italy and Spain gave samples during acute or convalescent COVID-19. Nucleic acid was either cDNA or gDNA, and it came from T cells, B-cell-depleted T cells, or PBMCs.

Trimming stripped 0 bases from V and 8 bases from J, with 11 bases between. Germline values: CDR1 SGHRS, CDR2 YFSETQ. The length of the CDR3 is 13 residues. As processed by the authors: Cell counts per sample came from amplifying reference gene primers. Sequenced by immunoSEQ multiplex PCR; TCRdb stores in-frame clones only, minus some. V, J and clone size are taken as reported in that table, and D and trimming were inferred from the DNA itself. The sample consists of fewer than 400,000 clones, around 85% of them appearing once. The TCR comes from a young woman with acute or convalescent COVID-19. This sequence joins TRBV5-1 and TRBJ1-2; the D gene is possibly TRBD1 (5 bases). Sample: peripheral blood. CDR3 sequence: CASSLEGFEGYTF. CDR3 nucleotides: TGCGCCAGCAGCTTGGAGGGGTTTGAAGGCTACACCTTC.